Below, 13 T cell receptor beta chains from the same sample are listed, as sequenced in a study of T cell repertoires in cytomegalovirus infection. Each CDR3 protein is one row after TCRdb ran MiXCR on the reads. The data show roughly 920,000 distinct CDR3 sequences, about a third seen once. The antigens of these receptors remain unknown. Sample: cultured CD8+ T cells from PBMCs, taken from culture after CMV antigen stimulation. The receptors stem from a human donor in good health (CMV status not recorded). Some clones in this sample may be carry-over from other donors' samples.

Only a few counts were recorded for this clonotype. The rearrangement uses TRBV9 and TRBJ1-2; D possibly corresponds to TRBD1 (5 bases). CDR3 length: 11 residues. V dropped 3 bases and J dropped 8 bases, with 8 bases sitting between them. Germline CDR1 is SGDLS and CDR2 is YYNGEE. The CDR3, as DNA: TGTGCCAGCAGCGCCCACAGGGGCTACACCTTC. Translating it yields CASSAHRGYTF.

This clonotype was picked up a small number of times. The rearrangement links TRBV7-6 to TRBJ1-4, with 9 positions matching TRBD1. Germline V CDR1 and CDR2: SGHVS, FNYEAQ. Trimming took 2 bases from V and 8 from J; bases not matched to a gene: 6. The CDR3 sequence is 15 residues long. The CDR3 DNA reads TGTGCCAGCAGCTTAAATGGGGACAGGGCCGAAAAACTGTTTTTT. It codes for CASSLNGDRAEKLFF.

This clonotype was counted a few times. The chain joins TRBV12-3 or TRBV12-4 to TRBJ2-5; 7 positions match TRBD1. The CDR3 is made up of 16 amino acids. V shed 6 bases and J 4 bases; nucleotides not matched to a gene: 14. CDR3 loop: CASSPQGTDHRETQYF. The DNA for the CDR3 is TGTGCCAGCAGCCCCCAGGGGACAGACCACCGAGAGACCCAGTACTTC.

The chain links TRBV25-1 to TRBJ2-1, with 10 bases that match TRBD2. CDR3 length equals 17 residues. Per the germline V gene, CDR1 is MGHDK and CDR2 is SYGVNS. With V trimmed by 0 bases and J by 3 bases, 5 bases remained unmatched. CDR3 amino acids: CASSEYLAGALYNEQFF. CDR3 bases: TGTGCCAGCAGTGAATATCTAGCGGGGGCCCTCTACAATGAGCAGTTCTTC.

The chain couples TRBV7-9 to TRBJ2-3; 8 nucleotides match TRBD2. Germline trimming cut 1 base from V and 6 bases from J; bases unmatched to any gene: 9. The CDR3 has 16 residues. Germline V gives CDR1 SEHNR, CDR2 FQNEAQ (reference sequence). The CDR3 DNA reads as TGTGCCAGCAGCTTAGACCCGGGACTAGATTTGGATACGCAGTATTTT. Its translation is CASSLDPGLDLDTQYF.

The chain recombines TRBV25-1 with TRBJ1-1, with D uncertain. Trimming took off 3 bases at V and 0 bases at J, with 8 bases between the two ends. Germline V gives CDR1 MGHDK, CDR2 SYGVNS. The CDR3 length is 14 residues. This CDR3 is CASSEPEMNTEAFF. CDR3 DNA sequence: TGTGCCAGCAGTGAGCCTGAAATGAACACTGAAGCTTTCTTT. The full variable domain, in which reference TRBV25-1 and TRBJ1-1 provide the parts outside the CDR3, is EADIYQTPRYLVIGTGKKITLECSQTMGHDKMYWYQQDPGMELHLIHYSYGVNSTEKGDLSSESTVSRIRTEHFPLTLESARPSHTSQYLCASSEPEMNTEAFFGQGTRLTVV.

The V gene is TRBV4-1, the J gene TRBJ2-3; D is undetermined. The CDR3 consists of 13 residues. The germline V gene has CDR1 MGHRA and CDR2 YSYEKL. The V gene lost 1 base and the J gene lost 5 bases, with 7 bases spanning the gap. The CDR3 spells CASSQGSGDTQYF. The CDR3 DNA is TGCGCCAGCAGCCAAGGGAGTGGAGATACGCAGTATTTT.

The CDR3 DNA reads TGTGCCAGCAGTTTAGGTGAACCAGCTTTCTTT. This encodes CASSLGEPAFF. The chain has TRBV12-3 or TRBV12-4 and TRBJ1-1; D gene ambiguous. The CDR3 covers 11 residues. V shed 1 base and J shed 10 bases, with 7 bases lying between them.

A few counts support this clonotype. The chain has TRBV18 and TRBJ2-7; TRBD2 might be the D (5 bases). Germline values: CDR1 KGHSH, CDR2 LQKENI. V lost 3 bases and J lost 5, with 17 bases in between. The CDR3 consists of 15 residues. The chain's CDR3 is CASSPFEGVRDEQYF. CDR3 nucleotide sequence: TGTGCCAGCTCACCTTTTGAGGGAGTGCGGGACGAGCAGTACTTC. Combining the CDR3 with reference TRBV18 and TRBJ2-7 gives the whole variable domain NAGVMQNPRHLVRRRGQEARLRCSPMKGHSHVYWYRQLPEEGLKFMVYLQKENIIDESGMPKERFSAEFPKEGPSILRIQQVVRGDSAAYFCASSPFEGVRDEQYFGPGTRLTVT.

The chain uses TRBV7-9 and TRBJ2-1; the match to TRBD2 covers 8 bases. The CDR3 sequence is 16 residues long. CDR1 and CDR2 from the germline V gene are SEHNR and FQNEAQ (reference sequence). V dropped 1 base and J dropped 3; count of bases not matched to a gene: 5. The CDR3 DNA reads TGTGCCAGCAGCTTAGTTGAGCGGGGGTTCTACAATGAGCAGTTCTTC. Its translation: CASSLVERGFYNEQFF.

For this clonotype: As the CDR3 is not closed by the conserved phenylalanine or tryptophan, this likely results from a read error. The DNA is omitted, as the CDR3 cannot be located on it reliably, and the CDR3 follows TCRdb's listing. The chain uses TRBV7-9 and TRBJ2-3; the table's TRBD1 call for D was not verified on the DNA. The germline CDR1 and CDR2 sequences are SEHNR and FQNEAQ (reference sequence). 11 amino acids form the CDR3, both terminal residues included. The CDR3 protein is CASSPLAGTRI.

The V call is TRBV4-3, the J call TRBJ1-4, with D maybe TRBD1 (6 bases). V was trimmed by 0 bases and J by 5 bases, leaving 10 bases between them. CDR3 size: 15 residues. From germline, CDR1 is LGHNA and CDR2 YSLEER. The CDR3 bases are TGCGCCAGCAGCCAAGATCGGACAGAGAATGAAAAACTGTTTTTT. It is translated as CASSQDRTENEKLFF.

This chain uses TRBV6-5 with TRBJ1-4, with D possibly matching TRBD1 (6 bases). The CDR3 spans 15 residues. Germline lookup yields CDR1 MNHEY and CDR2 SVGAGI. V lost 4 bases to trimming and J lost 10 bases, with 19 bases between them. The CDR3 DNA is TGTGCCAGCAGTTCTGAGGGGGTAGAACTTGGAAAACTGTTTTTT. Residues: CASSSEGVELGKLFF.